The 8 T cell receptor beta chains in this list originate from one sample, sequenced in a study of T cell changes during pregnancy in multiple sclerosis. Profiling relied on immunoSEQ multiplex PCR, and the TCRdb table lists in-frame clones only, not all of them. The sample carries about 66,000 clones, around nine tenths recorded once. The material was CD8+ T cells from peripheral blood mononuclear cells, obtained before pregnancy. These receptors originate from a female donor with multiple sclerosis, enrolled in a pregnancy study.

This chain connects TRBV6-6 to TRBJ2-5, with 9 bases lining up with TRBD1. V dropped 2 bases and J dropped 5; count of bases not matched to a gene: 9. The CDR3 loop spans 16 amino acids. Germline V gene data show CDR1 as MNHNY and CDR2 as SVGAGI (reference sequence). As DNA, the CDR3 is TGTGCCAGCAGTTACCCCAGGGACAGGGTGAGCGAGACCCAGTACTTC. It specifies CASSYPRDRVSETQYF.

The rearrangement links TRBV6-5 to TRBJ1-1; 9 nucleotides line up with TRBD1. After removal of 2 bases from V and 5 bases from J, the junction contained 3 bases not matched to a gene. The CDR3 is 14 amino acids. Per germline, CDR1 MNHEY and CDR2 SVGAGI. Here the CDR3 reads CASSYTGTGTEAFF. In DNA, the CDR3 is TGTGCCAGCAGTTACACCGGGACAGGGACTGAAGCTTTCTTT.

V gene TRBV13 combines with J gene TRBJ2-1, with D perhaps matching TRBD2 (5 bases). The CDR3 length is 14 residues. The germline V and J ends were trimmed by 4 bases and 6 bases, with 13 bases remaining between them. In germline, CDR1 is PRHDT, CDR2 FYEKMQ (reference sequence). CDR3 DNA: TGTGCCAGCAGCTCCGGACTCGTATTCAATGAGCAGTTCTTC. As protein: CASSSGLVFNEQFF.

V gene TRBV6-1 combines with J gene TRBJ1-5; 9 nucleotides match TRBD1. CDR1 is MNHNS, CDR2 SASEGT, per germline. The CDR3 contains 16 residues. V was pared by 3 bases and J by 5 bases, with 8 bases of the junction left unmatched. The CDR3 is CASSETGGYEDQPQHF. In DNA form, the CDR3 reads TGTGCCAGCAGTGAGACAGGGGGGTATGAGGATCAGCCCCAGCATTTT.

The CDR3 loop reads CASSDTSSTDTQYF. Written as DNA, the CDR3 is TGTGCCAGCAGTGACACCTCTAGCACAGATACGCAGTATTTT. The rearrangement links TRBV6-6 to TRBJ2-3; D is uncertain. Per germline, CDR1 MNHNY and CDR2 SVGAGI (reference sequence). V lost 5 bases and J 0 bases, leaving 9 bases between the germline ends. The CDR3 runs to 14 residues.

The chain couples TRBV5-6 to TRBJ1-2; 8 nucleotides match TRBD1. J was trimmed by 4 bases and V by 3 bases; bases with no gene match: 8. CDR3 size: 15 residues. From germline, CDR1 is SGHDT and CDR2 YYEEEE. The CDR3 sequence: CASSYGQGNTYGYTF. The CDR3 nucleotides are TGTGCCAGCAGCTACGGACAGGGAAATACCTATGGCTACACCTTC.

This clone has only one observation. The chain couples TRBV30 to TRBJ2-3; 8 nucleotides align to TRBD2. Germline CDR1 GTSNPN, CDR2 SVGIG (reference sequence). V dropped 3 bases and J dropped 5; count of bases not matched to a gene: 4. There are 13 residues in the CDR3. CDR3 loop: CAWSGGGLDTQYF. CDR3 DNA sequence: TGTGCCTGGAGCGGGGGGGGGTTAGATACGCAGTATTTT. The whole variable domain, remainder taken from reference TRBV30 and TRBJ2-3, is SQTIHQWPATLVQPVGSPLSLECTVEGTSNPNLYWYRQAAGRGLQLLFYSVGIGQISSEVPQNLSASRPQDRQFILSSKKLLLSDSGFYLCAWSGGGLDTQYFGPGTRLTVL.

On this clone itself: The germline gene is not matched at one end of the junction; a read error may be the cause. V usage is TRBV7-7 and J usage is TRBJ2-1; 9 bases fit TRBD2. The germline V gene has CDR1 SSHAT and CDR2 FNYEAQ (reference sequence). This CDR3 spans 18 amino acids. CDR3 nucleotide sequence: TGTGCTAGCAGCCACCTGACTAGCGGTGTCCCTAACTACAATGAGCAGTTCTTC. This encodes CASSHLTSGVPNYNEQFF.